These 22 T cell receptor beta chains were sequenced from one sample in a study of Graves' ophthalmopathy and Graves' hyperthyroidism. Beta-chain TCR CDR3 regions were amplified from RNA transcripts. HTBI-primed RT-PCR formed the first round, and a multiplex PCR formed the second. Each CDR3 protein is one row after TCRdb ran MiXCR on the multiplex PCR reads. Found here are tens of thousands of distinct CDR3 sequences, approximately 50% of them singletons; the top ten hold roughly 5%. The sequenced sample consisted of peripheral blood. The receptors come from an adult woman with Graves' ophthalmopathy.

The gene calls are TRBV7-2 and TRBJ2-5; tentatively, D is TRBD1 (6 bases). The germline CDR1 and CDR2 sequences are SGHTA and FQGNSA. Trimming removed 5 bases at V and 3 bases at J, with 22 bases between. The CDR3 totals 17 residues. CDR3 nucleotides: TGTGCCAGCAGCACACCCTGGGGCAGGGACACCAAAGAGACCCAGTACTTC. It translates to CASSTPWGRDTKETQYF.

This clonotype was recorded at least ten times. V usage is TRBV7-9 and J usage is TRBJ1-3; D remains unclear. CDR3 length: 16 residues. Per germline, CDR1 SEHNR and CDR2 FQNEAQ (reference sequence). V shed 0 bases and J shed 0 bases, with 9 bases lying between them. The CDR3 DNA is TGTGCCAGCAGCTTAGCGGAGGCAGTCTCTGGAAACACCATATATTTT. Translated: CASSLAEAVSGNTIYF.

This chain links TRBV5-4 with TRBJ2-7; TRBD1 is a possible D gene (7 bases). The CDR3 consists of 15 residues. Trimming took off 4 bases at V and 2 bases at J, with 16 bases between the two ends. In germline, CDR1 is SGHNT, CDR2 YYREEE (reference sequence). This CDR3 is CASSREQGVAYEQYF. CDR3 sequence (DNA): TGTGCCAGCAGCCGGGAGCAGGGGGTTGCCTACGAGCAGTACTTC. The full variable domain, with the rest looked up from reference TRBV5-4 and TRBJ2-7, is ETGVTQSPTHLIKTRGQQVTLRCSSQSGHNTVSWYQQALGQGPQFIFQYYREEENGRGNFPPRFSGLQFPNYSSELNVNALELDDSALYLCASSREQGVAYEQYFGPGTRLTVT.

This clonotype was picked up many times. The chain uses TRBV20-1 and TRBJ2-3; D is ambiguous. Germline V gene lookup returns CDR1 DFQATT and CDR2 SNEGSKA (reference sequence). This CDR3 region has 14 residues. V lost 0 bases and J lost 4, with 11 bases in between. This CDR3 is CSARDDLVPDTQYF. For the CDR3, the DNA is TGCAGTGCTAGAGATGACCTAGTCCCAGATACGCAGTATTTT.

This clonotype was picked up many times. The V and J genes are TRBV28 and TRBJ2-7; 9 bases are a match to TRBD1. Germline trimming cut 4 bases from V and 3 bases from J; bases unmatched to any gene: 7. Germline CDR1 reads MDHEN; CDR2 reads SYDVKM. The CDR3 sequence is 15 residues long. This CDR3 is CASSSHGQGIYEQYF. For the CDR3, the DNA is TGTGCCAGCAGTTCACACGGACAGGGGATCTACGAGCAGTACTTC.

At least ten counts were recorded for this clonotype. The J gene is TRBJ2-7, the V gene TRBV28; D remains unclear. The V end lost 10 bases, the J end lost 0 bases, and 16 bases lay between the germline ends. The CDR3 is 14 residues long. CDR1 is MDHEN, CDR2 SYDVKM, per germline. The CDR3 DNA is TGTGCCACCTACGAACACTCCAACTCCTACGAGCAGTACTTC. The encoded protein is CATYEHSNSYEQYF.

As to this clonotype: This CDR3 is missing its conserved last phenylalanine or tryptophan, likely due to a read error. Because the CDR3's place on the DNA is in doubt, the DNA is left out and the CDR3 is given as listed by TCRdb. The chain recombines TRBV10-3 with TRBJ2-3; TRBD2, the table's D call, was not compared with the DNA. The CDR3 adds up to 14 amino acids, both ends counted. Germline lookup yields CDR1 ENHRY and CDR2 SYGVKD. The CDR3 sequence: CASSDAGATDTQCS.

This clonotype was counted only a few times. This chain uses TRBV18 with TRBJ2-3; 12 bases are shared with TRBD1. Losses at the gene ends were 4 bases for V and 9 bases for J; bases not matched to a gene: 11. This CDR3 is built from 16 residues. Germline V gene sequence: CDR1 KGHSH, CDR2 LQKENI. The CDR3 loop is CASSLTGTGGDRTQYF. Written as DNA, the CDR3 is TGTGCCAGCTCACTGACCGGGACAGGGGGCGACAGAACGCAGTATTTT.

This sequence joins TRBV5-1 and TRBJ1-6, with 7 bases identical to TRBD1. Trimming took 3 bases from V and 7 from J; bases not matched to a gene: 10. The CDR3 length is 16 residues. Germline V gives CDR1 SGHRS, CDR2 YFSETQ. The CDR3 loop reads CASSWASGTENSPLHF. In DNA, the CDR3 is TGCGCCAGCAGCTGGGCCTCCGGGACAGAAAATTCACCCCTCCACTTT.

In this sample, this clonotype turned up a few times. CDR3 loop: CASSLRRGSGNTIYF. The CDR3 DNA is TGTGCCAGCAGTTTGCGGAGGGGCTCTGGAAACACCATATATTTT. The chain has TRBV7-3 and TRBJ1-3; D is perhaps TRBD1 (5 bases). The CDR3 consists of 15 residues. V was trimmed by 6 bases and J by 0 bases, leaving 12 bases between them. Germline V gives CDR1 SGHTA, CDR2 FQGTGA.

In its sample, this clonotype was seen a few times. The chain carries TRBV28 and TRBJ2-3, with a tentative D call TRBD1 (6 bases). The CDR3 has 16 residues. Germline lookup yields CDR1 MDHEN and CDR2 SYDVKM. Deletions cut 10 bases from V and 0 bases from J, with 20 bases between. The CDR3 loop reads CATSPGHLLSTDTQYF. The CDR3 nucleotides are TGTGCCACCTCCCCGGGACACCTCCTTAGCACAGATACGCAGTATTTT.

A word on this clonotype: One base away lies a much larger clone, so this may be a sequencing read error. The chain joins TRBV5-4 to TRBJ2-5; D not resolved. Germline CDR1 and CDR2: SGHNT and YYREEE (reference sequence). The CDR3 covers 17 residues. V lost 1 base, J lost 4 bases, and 20 bases lay in between. The CDR3 loop reads CASSLKYSRRGLETQYF. The CDR3 bases are TGTGCCAGCAGCTTGAAGTATTCCCGCCGTGGGTTAGAGACCCAGTACTTC.

V gene TRBV7-3 combines with J gene TRBJ2-3; 11 bases match TRBD2. Germline CDR1 SGHTA, CDR2 FQGTGA. V lost 6 bases to trimming and J lost 6 bases; unmatched junction nucleotides: 11. The CDR3 extends over 16 amino acids. In DNA, the CDR3 is TGTGCCAGCAGTCGGACTAGCGGGTTTCAAAGGGATACGCAGTATTTT. Translated: CASSRTSGFQRDTQYF.

The chain combines TRBV20-1 with TRBJ1-1, with a weak D call TRBD1 (5 bases). V was trimmed by 5 bases and J by 4 bases, leaving 14 bases between them. CDR3 length: 13 residues. Germline values: CDR1 DFQATT, CDR2 SNEGSKA (reference sequence). CDR3 region: CSAAEGWGTEAFF. Written as DNA, the CDR3 is TGCAGTGCTGCGGAGGGGTGGGGCACTGAAGCTTTCTTT.

This clonotype was counted at least ten times. The chain links TRBV11-3 to TRBJ2-3, with D possibly called TRBD1 or TRBD2 (6 bases each). Trimming removed 3 bases at V and 2 bases at J, with 9 bases between. CDR1 is SGHNT and CDR2 is YENEEA in the germline V gene. The CDR3 has 14 residues. The CDR3 DNA is TGTGCCAGCAGCTTTAGGGGGGTCACAGATACGCAGTATTTT. It specifies CASSFRGVTDTQYF.

This clonotype occurred many times. The CDR3 is CASSGDRAGQPQHF. The CDR3 DNA reads as TGTGCCAGTAGTGGAGACAGGGCGGGACAGCCCCAGCATTTT. The chain links TRBV19 to TRBJ1-5, with 7 bases aligning to TRBD1. CDR3 length equals 14 residues. V trimming: 5 bases; J trimming: 7 bases; junction bases outside the gene matches: 8. CDR1 is LNHDA and CDR2 is SQIVND in the germline V gene (reference sequence). The full variable domain, rest sourced from reference TRBV19 and TRBJ1-5, is DGGITQSPKYLFRKEGQNVTLSCEQNLNHDAMYWYRQDPGQGLRLIYYSQIVNDFQKGDIAEGYSVSREKKESFPLTVTSAQKNPTAFYLCASSGDRAGQPQHFGDGTRLSIL.

A word on this clonotype: This likely comes from a read error, as the CDR3 has no conserved phenylalanine or tryptophan at its end. This chain uses TRBV20-1 with TRBJ1-2; the match to TRBD1 covers 7 bases. The germline CDR1 and CDR2 sequences are DFQATT and SNEGSKA (reference sequence). CDR3 length: 13 amino acids. CDR3 coding DNA: TGCAATGCTAGAGAGGACAGGTACAATGGTTACACCCTC. It codes for CNAREDRYNGYTL.

Many counts were recorded for this clonotype. The CDR3 nucleotides are TGTGCCAGCAGTCGACAGGGTTTGAGCAATCAGCCCCAGCATTTT. Its translation is CASSRQGLSNQPQHF. The rearrangement joins TRBV28 to TRBJ1-5; 7 bases map to TRBD1. Losses at the gene ends were 5 bases for V and 1 base for J; bases not matched to a gene: 5. The germline V gene encodes CDR1 MDHEN and CDR2 SYDVKM. The CDR3 spans 15 residues.

The chain has TRBV24-1 and TRBJ2-3; 12 nucleotides align to TRBD2. The CDR3 extends over 17 amino acids. Germline trimming cut 3 bases from V and 7 bases from J; bases unmatched to any gene: 10. Germline-derived CDR1 and CDR2 are KGHDR and SFDVKD. The CDR3 reads CATSDPRGLAGSYTQYF. The CDR3 nucleotides are TGTGCCACCAGTGATCCTCGTGGACTAGCGGGATCATATACGCAGTATTTT.

A note on this clonotype: At one boundary the junction diverges from the germline segment, which might be a read error. The J gene is TRBJ1-2, the V gene TRBV5-1, with no clear D. The CDR3 is made up of 16 amino acids. Germline CDR1 is SGHRS and CDR2 is YFSETQ. CDR3 DNA: TGCGCCAGTAGGTGGACCGCTAACCAGGCTAACAATGGCTACACCTTC. Its protein is CASRWTANQANNGYTF.

This clonotype was seen many times. This chain connects TRBV5-5 to TRBJ2-7; the D gene is possibly TRBD1 (6 bases). The CDR3 runs to 14 residues. V gave up 1 base and J gave up 6 bases, with 14 bases separating them. Germline loops: CDR1 SGHKS, CDR2 YYEKEE (reference sequence). This CDR3 reads CASSLQLSRGEQYF. The CDR3 region has the DNA TGTGCCAGCAGCTTGCAGTTGTCCAGGGGCGAGCAGTACTTC. Full variable domain (missing parts from reference TRBV5-5 and TRBJ2-7): DAGVTQSPTHLIKTRGQQVTLRCSPISGHKSVSWYQQVLGQGPQFIFQYYEKEERGRGNFPDRFSARQFPNYSSELNVNALLLGDSALYLCASSLQLSRGEQYFGPGTRLTVT.

As regards this clonotype: At one boundary the junction diverges from the germline segment, which might be a read error. The V gene is TRBV7-3, the J gene TRBJ2-3; no clear D gene. The germline V gene has CDR1 SGHTA and CDR2 FQGTGA. The CDR3 has 13 residues. In nucleotides, the CDR3 is TGTGCCAGCAGCGGGCTTGCCCACAGACACGCAGTATTT. Translating gives CASSGLAHRHAVF.